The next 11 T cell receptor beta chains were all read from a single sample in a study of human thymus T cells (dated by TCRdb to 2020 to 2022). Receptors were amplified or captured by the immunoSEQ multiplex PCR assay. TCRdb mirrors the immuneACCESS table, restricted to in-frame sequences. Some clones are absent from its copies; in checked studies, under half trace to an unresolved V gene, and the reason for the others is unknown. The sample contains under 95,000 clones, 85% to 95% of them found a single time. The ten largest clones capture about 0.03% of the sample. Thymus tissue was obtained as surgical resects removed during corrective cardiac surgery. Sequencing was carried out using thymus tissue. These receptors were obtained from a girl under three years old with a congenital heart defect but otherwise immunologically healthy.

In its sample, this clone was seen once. In DNA form, the CDR3 reads TGTGCCAGCAGTTTAAGGGGAAGTCCGTACGAGCAGTACTTC. Translating it yields CASSLRGSPYEQYF. This chain joins TRBV27 and TRBJ2-7, with TRBD1 as a possible D gene (5 bases). Germline V gene data show CDR1 as MNHEY and CDR2 as SMNVEV (reference sequence). The CDR3 loop spans 14 amino acids. Trimming removed 2 bases at V and 4 bases at J, with 12 bases between.

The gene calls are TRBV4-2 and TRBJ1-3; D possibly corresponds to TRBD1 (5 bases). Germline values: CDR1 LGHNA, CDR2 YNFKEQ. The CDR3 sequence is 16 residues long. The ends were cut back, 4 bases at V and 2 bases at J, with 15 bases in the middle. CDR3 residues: CASSPTGTKTGNTIYF. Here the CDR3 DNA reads TGTGCCAGCAGCCCTACCGGGACGAAAACTGGAAACACCATATATTTT.

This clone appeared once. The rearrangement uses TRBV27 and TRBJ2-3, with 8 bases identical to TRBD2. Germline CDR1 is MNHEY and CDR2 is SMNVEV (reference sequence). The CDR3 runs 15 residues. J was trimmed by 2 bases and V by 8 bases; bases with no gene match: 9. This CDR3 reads CASAPGGRTTDTQYF. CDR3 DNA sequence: TGTGCCAGCGCGCCGGGGGGGCGCACCACAGATACGCAGTATTTT.

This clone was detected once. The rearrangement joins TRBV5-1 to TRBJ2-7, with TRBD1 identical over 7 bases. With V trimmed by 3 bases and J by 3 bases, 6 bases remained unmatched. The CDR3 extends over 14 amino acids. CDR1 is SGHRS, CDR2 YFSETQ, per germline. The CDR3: CASSYEGARYEQYF. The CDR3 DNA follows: TGCGCCAGCAGCTATGAGGGGGCTCGCTACGAGCAGTACTTC.

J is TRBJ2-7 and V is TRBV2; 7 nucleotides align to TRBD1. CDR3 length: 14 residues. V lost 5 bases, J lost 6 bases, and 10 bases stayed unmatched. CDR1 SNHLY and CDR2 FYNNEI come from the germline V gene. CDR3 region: CASSTGTATSEQYF. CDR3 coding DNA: TGTGCCAGCAGTACCGGGACAGCGACCTCCGAGCAGTACTTC.

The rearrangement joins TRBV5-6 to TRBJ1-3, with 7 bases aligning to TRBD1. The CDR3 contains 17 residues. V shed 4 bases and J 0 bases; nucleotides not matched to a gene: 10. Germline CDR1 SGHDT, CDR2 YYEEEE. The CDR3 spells CASSLHRGQTSGNTIYF. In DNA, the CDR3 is TGTGCCAGCAGCCTGCACCGGGGACAGACCTCTGGAAACACCATATATTTT. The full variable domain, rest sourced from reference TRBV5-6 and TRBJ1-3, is DAGVTQSPTHLIKTRGQQVTLRCSPKSGHDTVSWYQQALGQGPQFIFQYYEEEERQRGNFPDRFSGHQFPNYSSELNVNALLLGDSALYLCASSLHRGQTSGNTIYFGEGSWLTVV.

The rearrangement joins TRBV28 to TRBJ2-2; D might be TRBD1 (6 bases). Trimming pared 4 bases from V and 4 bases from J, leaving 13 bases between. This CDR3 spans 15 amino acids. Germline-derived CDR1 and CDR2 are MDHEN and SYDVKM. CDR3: CASSSPGQITGELFF. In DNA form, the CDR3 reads TGTGCCAGCAGTTCTCCGGGACAAATCACCGGGGAGCTGTTTTTT.

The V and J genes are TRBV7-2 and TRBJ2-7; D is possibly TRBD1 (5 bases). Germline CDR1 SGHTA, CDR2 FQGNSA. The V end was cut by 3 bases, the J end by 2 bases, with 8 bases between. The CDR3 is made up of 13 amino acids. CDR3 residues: CASSFKGAYEQYF. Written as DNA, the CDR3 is TGTGCCAGCAGCTTCAAAGGGGCCTACGAGCAGTACTTC. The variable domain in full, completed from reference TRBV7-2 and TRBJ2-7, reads GAGVSQSPSNKVTEKGKDVELRCDPISGHTALYWYRQSLGQGLEFLIYFQGNSAPDKSGLPSDRFSAERTGGSVSTLTIQRTQQEDSAVYLCASSFKGAYEQYFGPGTRLTVT.

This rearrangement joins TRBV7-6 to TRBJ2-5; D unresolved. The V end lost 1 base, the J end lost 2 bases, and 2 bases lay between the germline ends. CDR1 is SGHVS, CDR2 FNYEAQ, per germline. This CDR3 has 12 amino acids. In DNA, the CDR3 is TGTGCCAGCAGCTTAGGGCAAGAGACCCAGTACTTC. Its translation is CASSLGQETQYF. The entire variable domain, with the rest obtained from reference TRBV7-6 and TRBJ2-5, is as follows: GAGVSQSPRYKVTKRGQDVALRCDPISGHVSLYWYRQALGQGPEFLTYFNYEAQQDKSGLPNDRFSAERPEGSISTLTIQRTEQRDSAMYRCASSLGQETQYFGPGTRLLVL.

CDR3 protein: CASSQGGVLAGTYEQYF. The DNA for the CDR3 is TGTGCCAGCAGCCAAGGAGGGGTACTAGCGGGGACCTACGAGCAGTACTTC. This chain uses TRBV14 with TRBJ2-7; TRBD2 agrees at 10 bases. CDR3 size: 17 residues. J lost 2 bases, V lost 1 base, and 8 bases had no gene match. Germline values: CDR1 SGHDN, CDR2 FVKESK.

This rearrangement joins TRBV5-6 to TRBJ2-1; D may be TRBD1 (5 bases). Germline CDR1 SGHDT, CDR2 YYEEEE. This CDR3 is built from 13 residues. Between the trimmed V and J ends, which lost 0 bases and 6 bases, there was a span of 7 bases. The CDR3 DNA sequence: TGTGCCAGCAGCTTGGACAGGTCCAATGAGCAGTTCTTC. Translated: CASSLDRSNEQFF.